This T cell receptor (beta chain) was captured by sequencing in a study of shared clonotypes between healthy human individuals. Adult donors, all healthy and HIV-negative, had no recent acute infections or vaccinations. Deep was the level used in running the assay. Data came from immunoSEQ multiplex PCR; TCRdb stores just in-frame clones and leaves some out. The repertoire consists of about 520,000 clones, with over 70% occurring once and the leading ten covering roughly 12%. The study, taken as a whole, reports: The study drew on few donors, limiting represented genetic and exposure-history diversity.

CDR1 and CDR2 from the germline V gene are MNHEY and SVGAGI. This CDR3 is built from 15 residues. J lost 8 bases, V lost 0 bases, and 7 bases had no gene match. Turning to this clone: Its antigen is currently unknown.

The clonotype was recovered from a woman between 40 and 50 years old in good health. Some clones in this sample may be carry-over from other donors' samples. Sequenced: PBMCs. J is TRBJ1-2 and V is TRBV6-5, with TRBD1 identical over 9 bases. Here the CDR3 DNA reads TGTGCCAGCAGTTACTCTCGGGACAGGGTCAAGGGCTACACCTTC. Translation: CASSYSRDRVKGYTF.